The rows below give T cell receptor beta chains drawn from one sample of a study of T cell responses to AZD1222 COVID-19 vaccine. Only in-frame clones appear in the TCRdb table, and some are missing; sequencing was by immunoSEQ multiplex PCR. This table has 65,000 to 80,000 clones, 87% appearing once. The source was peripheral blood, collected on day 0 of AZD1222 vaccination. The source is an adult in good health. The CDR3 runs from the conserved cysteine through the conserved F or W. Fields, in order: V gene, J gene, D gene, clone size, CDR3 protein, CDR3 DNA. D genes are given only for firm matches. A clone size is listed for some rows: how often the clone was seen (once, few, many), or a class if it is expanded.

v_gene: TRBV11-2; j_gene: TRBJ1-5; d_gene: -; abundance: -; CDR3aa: CASSLGGGSNQPQHF; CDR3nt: TGTGCCAGCAGCTTAGGGGGGGGTAGCAATCAGCCCCAGCATTTT
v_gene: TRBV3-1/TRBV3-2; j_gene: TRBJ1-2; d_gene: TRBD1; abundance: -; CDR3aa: CASSQDEGWNRGYGYTF; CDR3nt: TGTGCCAGCAGCCAAGACGAAGGTTGGAACAGGGGGTATGGCTACACCTTC
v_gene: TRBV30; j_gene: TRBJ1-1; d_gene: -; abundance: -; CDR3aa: CAWSVEGRERGAFF; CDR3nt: TGTGCCTGGAGTGTAGAGGGCAGGGAACGTGGAGCTTTCTTT
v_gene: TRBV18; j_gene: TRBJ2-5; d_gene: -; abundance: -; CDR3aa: CASSPQAAKETQYF; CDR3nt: TGTGCCAGCTCACCACAGGCAGCCAAAGAGACCCAGTACTTC
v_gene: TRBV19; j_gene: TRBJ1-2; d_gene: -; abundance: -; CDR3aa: CASGRDYGYTF; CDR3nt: TGTGCCTCCGGGAGGGACTATGGCTACACCTTC
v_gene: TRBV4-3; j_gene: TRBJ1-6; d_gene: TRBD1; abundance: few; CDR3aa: CASSRRQGGPLHF; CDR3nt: TGCGCCAGCAGCCGTAGACAGGGAGGTCCCCTCCACTTT
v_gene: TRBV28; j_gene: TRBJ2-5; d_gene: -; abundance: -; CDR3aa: CASSRGTVSYQETQYF; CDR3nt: TGTGCCAGCAGCCGGGGGACAGTCTCTTACCAAGAGACCCAGTACTTC
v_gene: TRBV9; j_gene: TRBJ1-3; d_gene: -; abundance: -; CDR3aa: CASSVGQTSGNTIYF; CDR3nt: TGTGCCAGCAGCGTTGGACAGACCTCTGGAAACACCATATATTTT
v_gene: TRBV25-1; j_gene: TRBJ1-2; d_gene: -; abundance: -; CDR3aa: CASEGLGGAPGYTF; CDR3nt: TGTGCCAGCGAGGGACTGGGGGGGGCGCCCGGCTACACCTTC
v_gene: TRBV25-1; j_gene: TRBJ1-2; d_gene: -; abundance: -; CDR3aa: CASSVGESYTF; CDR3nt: TGTGCCAGCAGTGTTGGCGAAAGCTACACCTTC
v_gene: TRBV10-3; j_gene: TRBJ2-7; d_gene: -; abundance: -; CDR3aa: CAIREPGDSYEQYF; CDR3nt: TGTGCCATCAGAGAGCCCGGGGACTCCTACGAGCAGTACTTC
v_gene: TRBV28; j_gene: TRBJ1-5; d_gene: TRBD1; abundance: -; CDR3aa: CATDRGQPQHF; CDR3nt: TGTGCCACAGACAGGGGCCAGCCCCAGCATTTT
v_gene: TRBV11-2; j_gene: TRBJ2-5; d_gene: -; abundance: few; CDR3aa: CASSLLELHTQYF; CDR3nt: TGTGCCAGCAGCTTACTCGAGCTACACACCCAGTACTTC
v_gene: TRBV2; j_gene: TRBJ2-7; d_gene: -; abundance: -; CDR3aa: CASNRVFEVEQYF; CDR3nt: TGTGCCAGCAATAGGGTGTTTGAGGTGGAGCAGTACTTC
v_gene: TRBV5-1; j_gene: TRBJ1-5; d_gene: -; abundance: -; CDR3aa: CASRKSQPQHF; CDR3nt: TGCGCCAGCAGAAAGAGTCAGCCCCAGCATTTT
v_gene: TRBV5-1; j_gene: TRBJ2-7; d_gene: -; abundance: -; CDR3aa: CASSWGGNEQYF; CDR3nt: TGCGCCAGCAGCTGGGGGGGCAACGAGCAGTACTTC
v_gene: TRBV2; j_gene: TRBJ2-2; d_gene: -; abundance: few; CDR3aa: CASSGTHTGELFF; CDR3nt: TGTGCCAGCAGTGGGACTCACACCGGGGAGCTGTTTTTT
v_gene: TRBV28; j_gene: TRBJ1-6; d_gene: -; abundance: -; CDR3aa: CASYRANSPLHF; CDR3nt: TGTGCCAGCTACAGGGCCAATTCACCCCTCCACTTT
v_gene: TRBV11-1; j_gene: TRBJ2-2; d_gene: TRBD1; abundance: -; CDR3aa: CASSPDRVTGELFF; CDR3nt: TGTGCCAGCAGCCCCGACAGGGTCACCGGGGAGCTGTTTTTT
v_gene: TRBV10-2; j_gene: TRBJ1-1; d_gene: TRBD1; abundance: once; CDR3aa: CATGTAIANTEAFF; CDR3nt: TGCGCCACCGGGACAGCGATAGCGAACACTGAAGCTTTCTTT
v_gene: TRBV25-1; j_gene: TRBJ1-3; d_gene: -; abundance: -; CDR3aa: CASSRLPGNTIYF; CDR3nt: TGTGCCAGCAGCAGGCTCCCTGGAAACACCATATATTTT
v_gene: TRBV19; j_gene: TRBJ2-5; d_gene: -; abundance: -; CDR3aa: CASRPPNQETQYF; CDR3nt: TGTGCCAGTAGACCCCCGAACCAGGAGACCCAGTACTTC
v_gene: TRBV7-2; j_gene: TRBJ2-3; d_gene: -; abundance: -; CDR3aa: CASSFPPGNGYTQYF; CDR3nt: TGTGCCAGCAGCTTCCCACCTGGGAATGGTTATACGCAGTATTTT
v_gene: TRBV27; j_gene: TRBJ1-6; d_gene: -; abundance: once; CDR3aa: CASSSDRENSPLHF; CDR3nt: TGTGCCAGCAGTTCGGACAGAGAGAATTCACCCCTCCACTTT
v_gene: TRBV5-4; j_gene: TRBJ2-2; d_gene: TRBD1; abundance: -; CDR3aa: CASSRTGGTGELFF; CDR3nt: TGTGCCAGCAGCAGGACAGGGGGGACCGGGGAGCTGTTTTTT
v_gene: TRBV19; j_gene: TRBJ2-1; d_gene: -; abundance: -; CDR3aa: CASSIPTRWRSYNEQFF; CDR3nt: TGTGCCAGTAGTATACCTACGAGGTGGCGGTCCTACAATGAGCAGTTCTTC
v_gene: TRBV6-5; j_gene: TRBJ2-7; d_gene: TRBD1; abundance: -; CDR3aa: CASTSGGTGDYEQYF; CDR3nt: TGTGCCAGCACTAGTGGTGGGACAGGGGACTACGAGCAGTACTTC
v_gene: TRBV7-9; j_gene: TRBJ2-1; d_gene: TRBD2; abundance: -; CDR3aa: CASSPTSGNANEQFF; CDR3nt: TGTGCCAGCAGCCCGACTAGCGGAAATGCCAATGAGCAGTTCTTC
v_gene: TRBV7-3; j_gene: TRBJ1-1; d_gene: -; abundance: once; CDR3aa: CASSLGQTNTEAFF; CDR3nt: TGTGCCAGCAGCTTGGGGCAGACGAACACTGAAGCTTTCTTT
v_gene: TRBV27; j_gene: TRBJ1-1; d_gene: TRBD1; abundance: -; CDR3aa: CASSKEGTVGTEAFF; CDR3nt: TGTGCCAGCAGTAAAGAGGGGACAGTGGGGACTGAAGCTTTCTTT
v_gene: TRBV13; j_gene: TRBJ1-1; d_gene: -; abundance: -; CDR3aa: CASSRGAFF; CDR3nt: TGTGCCAGCAGCCGAGGGGCTTTCTTT
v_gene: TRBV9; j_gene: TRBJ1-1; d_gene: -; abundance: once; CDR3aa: CASSVAGETEAFF; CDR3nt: TGTGCCAGCAGCGTAGCTGGGGAGACTGAAGCTTTCTTT
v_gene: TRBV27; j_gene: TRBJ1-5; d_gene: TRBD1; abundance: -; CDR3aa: CASRTGGRGGQPQHF; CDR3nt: TGTGCCAGCCGAACAGGGGGCCGTGGCGGTCAGCCCCAGCATTTT
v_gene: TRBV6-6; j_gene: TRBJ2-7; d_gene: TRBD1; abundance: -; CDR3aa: CASSYAGTGVAEQYF; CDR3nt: TGTGCCAGCAGTTATGCAGGGACAGGGGTGGCCGAGCAGTACTTC
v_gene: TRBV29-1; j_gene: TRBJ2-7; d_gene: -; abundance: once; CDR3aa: CSVVQGVYEQYF; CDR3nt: TGCAGCGTGGTACAGGGTGTTTACGAGCAGTACTTC
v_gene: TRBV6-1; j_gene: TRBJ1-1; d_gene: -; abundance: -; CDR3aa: CASSDQGREATEAFF; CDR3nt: TGTGCCAGCAGTGATCAGGGCAGGGAGGCCACTGAAGCTTTCTTT
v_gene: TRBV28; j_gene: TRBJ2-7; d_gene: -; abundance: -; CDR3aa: CASSLGYEQYF; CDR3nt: TGTGCCAGCAGTTTAGGGTACGAGCAGTACTTC
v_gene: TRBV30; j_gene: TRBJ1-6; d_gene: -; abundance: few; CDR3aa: CAWLTDYNSPLHF; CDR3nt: TGTGCCTGGCTGACAGATTATAATTCACCCCTCCACTTT
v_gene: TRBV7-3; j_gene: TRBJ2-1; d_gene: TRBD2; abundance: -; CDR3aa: CASSPRLAGVDNEQFF; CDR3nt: TGTGCCAGCAGCCCCAGACTAGCGGGAGTCGACAATGAGCAGTTCTTC
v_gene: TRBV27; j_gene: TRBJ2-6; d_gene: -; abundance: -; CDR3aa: CASSLSLGGWRANVLTF; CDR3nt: TGTGCCAGCAGTTTATCGTTAGGGGGTTGGAGGGCCAACGTCCTGACTTTC
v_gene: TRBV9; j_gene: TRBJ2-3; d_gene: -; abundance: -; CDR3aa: CASSVEGEGSTDTQYF; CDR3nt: TGTGCCAGCAGCGTAGAGGGGGAGGGGAGCACAGATACGCAGTATTTT
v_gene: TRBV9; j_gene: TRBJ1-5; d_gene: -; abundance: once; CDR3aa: CASSVASDPTQPQHF; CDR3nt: TGTGCCAGCAGCGTAGCTTCGGATCCTACTCAGCCCCAGCATTTT
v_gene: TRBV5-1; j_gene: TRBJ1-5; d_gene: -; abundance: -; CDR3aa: CASSLGQNQPQHF; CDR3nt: TGCGCCAGCAGCTTGGGGCAAAATCAGCCCCAGCATTTT
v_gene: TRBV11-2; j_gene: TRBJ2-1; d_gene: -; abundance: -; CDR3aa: CASSLGIGGAHEQFF; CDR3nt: TGTGCCAGCAGCTTAGGGATTGGAGGGGCCCATGAGCAGTTCTTC
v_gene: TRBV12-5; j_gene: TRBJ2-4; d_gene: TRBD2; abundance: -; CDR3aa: CASGLELAGIRPGAKNIQYF; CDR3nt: TGTGCTAGTGGTTTGGAACTAGCGGGGATCCGTCCAGGGGCCAAAAACATTCAGTACTTC
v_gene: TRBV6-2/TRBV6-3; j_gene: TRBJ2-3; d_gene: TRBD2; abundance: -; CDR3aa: CASSQRTSATDTQYF; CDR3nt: TGTGCCAGCAGTCAACGGACTAGCGCCACAGATACGCAGTATTTT